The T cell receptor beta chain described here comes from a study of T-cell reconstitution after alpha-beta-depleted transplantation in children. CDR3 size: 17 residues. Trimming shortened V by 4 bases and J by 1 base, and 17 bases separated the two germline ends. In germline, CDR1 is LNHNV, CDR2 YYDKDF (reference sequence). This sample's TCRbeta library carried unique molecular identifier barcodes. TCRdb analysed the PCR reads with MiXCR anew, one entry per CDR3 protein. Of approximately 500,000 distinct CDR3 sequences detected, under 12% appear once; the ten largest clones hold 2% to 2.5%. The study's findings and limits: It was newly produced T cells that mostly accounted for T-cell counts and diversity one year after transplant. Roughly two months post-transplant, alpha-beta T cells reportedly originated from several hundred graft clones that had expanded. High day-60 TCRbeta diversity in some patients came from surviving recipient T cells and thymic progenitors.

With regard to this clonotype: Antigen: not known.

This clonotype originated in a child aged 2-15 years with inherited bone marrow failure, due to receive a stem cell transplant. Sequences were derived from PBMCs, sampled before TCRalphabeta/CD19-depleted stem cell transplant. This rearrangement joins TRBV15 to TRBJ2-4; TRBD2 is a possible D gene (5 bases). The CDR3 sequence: CATSTRPPPGAKNIQYF. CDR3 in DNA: TGTGCCACCAGCACCCGGCCCCCTCCGGGGGCCAAAAACATTCAGTACTTC.